The clone carrying this T cell receptor (beta chain) was seen a handful of times. Via MiXCR, TCRdb re-called the RT-PCR reads, giving one row per CDR3 protein. This sample carries about 230,000 distinct CDR3 sequences, 13% to 15% of them seen once, and the ten largest clones take around 10%. This sample is drawn from a study of patients and donors after allogeneic stem cell transplantation. The length of the CDR3 is 14 residues. V trimming: 3 bases; J trimming: 2 bases; junction bases outside the gene matches: 3. Germline assignment: CDR1 SGHTA and CDR2 FQGNSA. This rearrangement joins TRBV7-2 to TRBJ2-5, with 7 positions matching TRBD2. This receptor was taken from a human donor who was either an allogeneic HSCT recipient or a stem cell or donor lymphocyte infusion donor (not recorded which). It is not recorded whose cells these are; they may come from a transplant donor. Material for sequencing was blood, either unsorted or a sorted T cell fraction (not recorded which). Written as DNA, the CDR3 is TGTGCCAGCAGCTTTAGGCGGGGGCAAGAGACCCAGTACTTC. It translates to CASSFRRGQETQYF.